The text below deals with one T cell receptor (beta chain). One junction end does not reproduce the germline sequence, and a read error may be involved. Per the original methods: Reference gene primer amplification in the assay estimated nucleated cell counts. TCRdb's table, derived via immunoSEQ multiplex PCR, lists solely in-frame clones and lacks some. V and J calls plus clone size are reproduced from that table; the DNA served to infer D and trimming. The sample has roughly 40,000 clones, about 88% seen once. The record originates from a study of blood T cell repertoires in COVID-19. Background on the study: Sites in the United States, Italy and Spain provided acute and convalescent COVID-19 samples.

This CDR3 comprises 15 residues. Germline CDR1 reads SSHAT; CDR2 reads FNYEAQ (reference sequence). The sequence was collected from a man in his forties or fifties in a cohort sampled during active COVID-19. The V and J genes are TRBV7-7 and TRBJ2-1; D is possibly TRBD1 (5 bases). The specimen was peripheral blood. The DNA for the CDR3 is TGTGCTAGCAGCTTAGAGCCAGGGCGTATGTATGAGCAGTTCTTC. Amino acid sequence: CASSLEPGRMYEQFF.